Sequencing of this T cell receptor beta chain was carried out in a study of CD8+ T cells in alopecia areata. The authors extracted RNA and reverse transcribed it into cDNA as the sequencing template. The method was immunoSEQ multiplex PCR; TCRdb's version includes in-frame clones alone and lacks a portion of them. The data hold approximately 30,000 clones, with around 62% observed a single time. This clone was seen a few times. This CDR3 is 14 amino acids long. Germline V gene lookup returns CDR1 SQVTM and CDR2 ANQGSEA. The V segment lost 7 bases and the J segment 1 base; nucleotides outside the gene matches: 8.

Material for sequencing was NKG2D-high CD8+ T cells sorted from blood. The chain uses TRBV29-1 and TRBJ2-3, with TRBD2 matching over 7 bases. The receptor comes from a human donor with alopecia areata. CDR3 region: CSGWGGVGTDTQYF. The CDR3 bases are TGCAGCGGATGGGGGGGAGTCGGCACAGATACGCAGTATTTT.